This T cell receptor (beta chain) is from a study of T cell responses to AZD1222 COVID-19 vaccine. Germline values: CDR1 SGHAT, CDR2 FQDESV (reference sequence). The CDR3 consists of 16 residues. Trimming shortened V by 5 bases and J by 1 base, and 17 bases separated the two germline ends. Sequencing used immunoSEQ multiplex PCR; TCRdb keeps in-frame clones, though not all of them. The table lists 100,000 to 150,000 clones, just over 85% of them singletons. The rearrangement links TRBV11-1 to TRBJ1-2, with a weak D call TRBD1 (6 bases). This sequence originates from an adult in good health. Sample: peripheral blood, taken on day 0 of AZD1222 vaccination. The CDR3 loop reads CASSTDVGTNNYGYTF. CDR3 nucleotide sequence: TGTGCCAGCAGCACCGACGTCGGGACAAATAACTATGGCTACACCTTC.